Each of the 13 T cell receptor beta chains below was sequenced from the same sample in a study of cytomegalovirus exposure and HLA in healthy donors. The primer mix had 60 Vbeta and 13 Jbeta primers. Method: immunoSEQ multiplex PCR; TCRdb's copy keeps in-frame clones and lacks some. The sample consists of about 41,000 clones, around 85% of them appearing once. Source material: PBMCs. These receptors were collected from a man aged 45-65 years in good health and CMV-seronegative.

V usage is TRBV5-1 and J usage is TRBJ2-7; D perhaps matches TRBD2 (6 bases). The V and J ends lost 1 base and 0 bases respectively, with 8 bases between them. The CDR3 totals 14 residues. The germline CDR1 and CDR2 sequences are SGHRS and YFSETQ. The CDR3 sequence: CASSLSGSSYEQYF. For the CDR3, the DNA is TGCGCCAGCAGCTTGAGCGGGTCCTCCTACGAGCAGTACTTC.

The genes are TRBV5-5 and TRBJ1-2, with D unclear. Between the trimmed V and J ends, which lost 4 bases and 5 bases, there was a span of 15 bases. The CDR3 consists of 14 residues. The germline gives CDR1 SGHKS, CDR2 YYEKEE (reference sequence). The CDR3: CASSTPLERYGYTF. The CDR3 nucleotides read TGTGCCAGCAGCACCCCGCTGGAGCGGTATGGCTACACCTTC.

The V gene is TRBV6-1, the J gene TRBJ2-7; D is unclear. The CDR3 is made up of 13 amino acids. Germline lookup yields CDR1 MNHNS and CDR2 SASEGT. The V and J ends lost 6 bases and 0 bases respectively, with 9 bases between them. CDR3 in amino acids: CASRTRSSYEQYF. For the CDR3, the DNA is TGTGCCAGCAGGACCCGGAGCTCCTACGAGCAGTACTTC.

The J gene is TRBJ1-2, the V gene TRBV28; 8 bases line up with TRBD1. V shed 10 bases and J 4 bases; nucleotides not matched to a gene: 8. The CDR3 loop spans 13 amino acids. Looked up from germline, CDR1 is MDHEN and CDR2 is SYDVKM. In DNA, the CDR3 is TGTGCCACCGCTCAGGGGGCGCGCTATGGCTACACCTTC. This sequence encodes CATAQGARYGYTF.

The chain recombines TRBV5-5 with TRBJ2-5, with 9 positions matching TRBD2. With the DNA end fitting TRBJ2-7 better, the J assignment may be wrong. This CDR3 spans 14 amino acids. Germline assignment: CDR1 SGHKS and CDR2 YYEKEE (reference sequence). The CDR3 coding sequence is TGTGCCAGCAGCTTATCTAGCGGGGCCTACGAGCAGTACTTC. It codes for CASSLSSGAYEQYF.

This chain connects TRBV7-2 to TRBJ1-2; D unclear. Germline V gene lookup returns CDR1 SGHTA and CDR2 FQGNSA. The CDR3 spans 12 residues. V dropped 5 bases and J dropped 7 bases, with 11 bases sitting between them. As DNA, the CDR3 is TGTGCCAGCAGCCAGGAGGGCTTTGGCTACACCTTC. This codes for CASSQEGFGYTF. The variable domain in full, completed from reference TRBV7-2 and TRBJ1-2, reads GAGVSQSPSNKVTEKGKDVELRCDPISGHTALYWYRQSLGQGLEFLIYFQGNSAPDKSGLPSDRFSAERTGGSVSTLTIQRTQQEDSAVYLCASSQEGFGYTFGSGTRLTVV.

V gene TRBV7-2 combines with J gene TRBJ2-5; 7 positions agree with TRBD1. The CDR3 totals 13 residues. Germline loops: CDR1 SGHTA, CDR2 FQGNSA. With V trimmed by 3 bases and J by 7 bases, 5 bases remained unmatched. The CDR3 DNA reads TGTGCCAGCAGCTTCGGACAGGTCGGGACCCAGTACTTC. The encoded protein is CASSFGQVGTQYF.

This clone was seen more than once but under ten times. V is TRBV7-8 and J is TRBJ2-7, with D unclear. Germline V gene lookup returns CDR1 SGHVS and CDR2 FQNEAQ. This CDR3 comprises 13 residues. The V and J ends lost 5 bases and 2 bases respectively, with 10 bases between them. CDR3 region: CASSPRPAYEQYF. The CDR3 DNA follows: TGTGCCAGCAGCCCGAGGCCGGCCTACGAGCAGTACTTC.

This clone turned up a few times. The rearrangement joins TRBV2 to TRBJ2-7, with D unresolved. Trimming removed 5 bases at V and 9 bases at J, with 11 bases between. The CDR3 runs to 11 residues. The germline CDR1 and CDR2 sequences are SNHLY and FYNNEI. The CDR3 sequence: CASSLLSGQYF. DNA for the CDR3: TGTGCCAGCAGTCTCTTGTCCGGGCAGTACTTC.

The chain carries TRBV18 and TRBJ1-5, with D possibly being TRBD1 (6 bases). Germline V gives CDR1 KGHSH, CDR2 LQKENI. There are 15 residues in the CDR3. Deletions cut 3 bases from V and 5 bases from J, with 14 bases between. The CDR3 here is CASSPSQGRDQPQHF. The CDR3 nucleotides are TGTGCCAGCTCACCCTCTCAGGGGCGCGATCAGCCCCAGCATTTT.

As to this clone: This CDR3 is also generated by other DNA sequences in the sample. This rearrangement joins TRBV28 to TRBJ2-7, with D perhaps TRBD2 (5 bases). Trimming removed 8 bases at V and 4 bases at J, with 12 bases between. The CDR3 totals 12 residues. From germline, CDR1 is MDHEN and CDR2 SYDVKM. CDR3 region: CASRGRVYEQYF. The CDR3, as DNA: TGTGCCAGCCGTGGGCGGGTTTACGAGCAGTACTTC. Looking up the rest from reference TRBV28 and TRBJ2-7 gives the full variable domain: DVKVTQSSRYLVKRTGEKVFLECVQDMDHENMFWYRQDPGLGLRLIYFSYDVKMKEKGDIPEGYSVSREKKERFSLILESASTNQTSMYLCASRGRVYEQYFGPGTRLTVT.

The gene calls are TRBV28 and TRBJ2-1; D remains unclear. V gave up 2 bases and J gave up 5 bases, with 7 bases separating them. The germline V gene has CDR1 MDHEN and CDR2 SYDVKM. The CDR3 is 13 residues long. CDR3 bases: TGTGCCAGCAGTTTACCCGGAGACAATGAGCAGTTCTTC. Translated, it gives CASSLPGDNEQFF.

The rearrangement joins TRBV4-1 to TRBJ2-1; a weak D match, TRBD2 (6 bases). V dropped 8 bases and J dropped 2 bases, with 16 bases sitting between them. There are 15 residues in the CDR3. The germline V gene encodes CDR1 MGHRA and CDR2 YSYEKL. The CDR3: CASRKRDSAYNEQFF. CDR3 DNA: TGCGCCAGCCGTAAAAGGGACTCGGCCTACAATGAGCAGTTCTTC.